A single sample is the source of the 28 T cell receptor beta chains below, sequenced in a study of shared clonotypes between healthy human individuals. Produced via immunoSEQ multiplex PCR; TCRdb's table is partial and in-frame only. The sample lists under 1,100,000 clones, 70% to 80% occurring once. The sequencing sample was made of memory CD4+ T cells from PBMCs. Subset here: CD45RA-negative fraction. These receptor sequences come from a man aged 18 to 35 in good health. Some clones in this sample may be carry-over from other donors' samples.

This rearrangement joins TRBV5-1 to TRBJ2-7; possible D gene TRBD1, 5 bases. V lost 2 bases, J lost 0 bases, and 9 bases lay in between. Germline values: CDR1 SGHRS, CDR2 YFSETQ. The CDR3 totals 14 residues. In DNA, the CDR3 is TGCGCCAGCAGCTTACAGGTGTCCTCCTACGAGCAGTACTTC. It codes for CASSLQVSSYEQYF.

Concerning this clone: Other nucleotide sequences from this sample produce the same CDR3. J is TRBJ1-4 and V is TRBV9; possibly TRBD1 for D (5 bases). With 4 bases removed from V and 3 bases from J, the gap between germline ends came to 7 bases. The CDR3 runs 13 residues. From germline, CDR1 is SGDLS and CDR2 YYNGEE. The CDR3: CASSRGPNEKLFF. For the CDR3, the DNA is TGTGCCAGCAGCCGGGGACCTAATGAAAAACTGTTTTTT.

This clone turned up a few times. J is TRBJ2-5 and V is TRBV5-1; TRBD1 aligns across 10 bases. The length of the CDR3 is 14 residues. Germline trimming cut 5 bases from V and 10 bases from J; bases unmatched to any gene: 11. CDR1 and CDR2 (germline): SGHRS, YFSETQ. CDR3 amino acids: CASSVTGTGELQYF. CDR3 DNA sequence: TGCGCCAGCAGTGTTACCGGGACAGGGGAACTCCAGTACTTC.

The V gene is TRBV7-3, the J gene TRBJ2-1, with D perhaps matching TRBD2 (6 bases). This CDR3 spans 15 amino acids. Germline V gene sequence: CDR1 SGHTA, CDR2 FQGTGA. V was pared by 2 bases and J by 3 bases, with 11 bases between. The CDR3 here is CASSLGISGYNEQFF. The CDR3 DNA reads TGTGCCAGCAGCTTAGGAATTAGCGGCTACAATGAGCAGTTCTTC.

The V and J genes are TRBV19 and TRBJ1-2; 9 bases are shared with TRBD1. V trimming: 2 bases; J trimming: 7 bases; junction bases outside the gene matches: 8. From germline, CDR1 is LNHDA and CDR2 SQIVND (reference sequence). CDR3 size: 15 residues. The CDR3 spells CASSITPADRGGYTF. The DNA of the CDR3 is TGTGCCAGTAGTATAACCCCCGCGGACAGGGGTGGCTACACCTTC.

This clone was picked up one time. The CDR3 is CASSLGGPYEQYF. The CDR3, as DNA: TGCGCCAGCAGCTTGGGGGGTCCCTACGAGCAGTACTTC. The V call is TRBV5-1, the J call TRBJ2-7; D call uncertain. The CDR3 length is 13 residues. Germline V gives CDR1 SGHRS, CDR2 YFSETQ. V lost 0 bases and J lost 2, with 6 bases in between.

This chain connects TRBV11-3 to TRBJ2-5; 7 bases agree with TRBD1. V was clipped by 5 bases and J by 5 bases; unmatched bases: 8. Germline V lookup: CDR1 SGHNT, CDR2 YENEEA. The CDR3 is 14 residues long. The CDR3 nucleotides are TGTGCCAGCAGCATCGGACAGGTCGCGGAGACCCAGTACTTC. Its translation is CASSIGQVAETQYF. The whole variable domain, remainder taken from reference TRBV11-3 and TRBJ2-5, is EAGVVQSPRYKIIEKKQPVAFWCNPISGHNTLYWYLQNLGQGPELLIRYENEEAVDDSQLPKDRFSAERLKGVDSTLKIQPAELGDSAVYLCASSIGQVAETQYFGPGTRLLVL.

To note about this clone: Other DNA sequences in the same sample also yield this CDR3. This rearrangement joins TRBV7-3 to TRBJ2-1; D not certain. V lost 2 bases and J lost 5, with 7 bases in between. CDR1 and CDR2 from the germline V gene are SGHTA and FQGTGA. This CDR3 region has 13 residues. CDR3 sequence: CASSLGPNNEQFF. CDR3 DNA sequence: TGTGCCAGCAGCTTAGGGCCCAACAATGAGCAGTTCTTC. Variable domain in full (rest from reference TRBV7-3 and TRBJ2-1): GAGVSQTPSNKVTEKGKYVELRCDPISGHTALYWYRQSLGQGPEFLIYFQGTGAADDSGLPNDRFFAVRPEGSVSTLKIQRTERGDSAVYLCASSLGPNNEQFFGPGTRLTVL.

To note about this clone: This likely stems from a read error, as it lies one base from a far larger clone. The CDR3 carries no conserved terminal phenylalanine or tryptophan, so it likely arises from a read error. The V call is TRBV20-1, the J call TRBJ2-4, with D tentatively TRBD1 or TRBD2 (5 bases each). V shed 6 bases and J shed 9 bases, with 12 bases lying between them. CDR3 size: 11 residues. Germline V lookup: CDR1 DFQATT, CDR2 SNEGSKA (reference sequence). CDR3 nucleotide sequence: TGCAGTGCCAGGTCCGGGACCATTCAGTACTTA. Amino acids: CSARSGTIQYL.

This clone was counted ten times or more. Different DNA sequences within this sample yield the same CDR3. CDR3: CAWSALLSTQYF. CDR3 bases: TGTGCCTGGAGCGCCCTCCTTTCGACCCAGTACTTC. This chain connects TRBV30 to TRBJ2-5; D is uncertain. The CDR3 is made up of 12 amino acids. Germline assignment: CDR1 GTSNPN and CDR2 SVGIG (reference sequence). V was trimmed by 3 bases and J by 7 bases, leaving 12 bases between them. Together with reference TRBV30 and TRBJ2-5, the CDR3 gives the full variable domain: SQTIHQWPATLVQPVGSPLSLECTVEGTSNPNLYWYRQAAGRGLQLLFYSVGIGQISSEVPQNLSASRPQDRQFILSSKKLLLSDSGFYLCAWSALLSTQYFGPGTRLLVL.

V is TRBV2 and J is TRBJ2-7; TRBD2 aligns across 8 bases. This CDR3 comprises 14 residues. V dropped 4 bases and J dropped 5; count of bases not matched to a gene: 7. Per the germline V gene, CDR1 is SNHLY and CDR2 is FYNNEI. In nucleotides, the CDR3 is TGTGCCAGCAGTGGCACGGGAGGGCCCAACGAGCAGTACTTC. Amino acid sequence: CASSGTGGPNEQYF. The complete variable domain, with remaining parts taken from reference TRBV2 and TRBJ2-7, reads EPEVTQTPSHQVTQMGQEVILRCVPISNHLYFYWYRQILGQKVEFLVSFYNNEISEKSEIFDDQFSVERPDGSNFTLKIRSTKLEDSAMYFCASSGTGGPNEQYFGPGTRLTVT.

This sequence joins TRBV5-1 and TRBJ1-1; unclear D gene. CDR1 and CDR2 (germline): SGHRS, YFSETQ. The CDR3 covers 14 residues. V lost 4 bases to trimming and J lost 7 bases, with 17 bases between them. The DNA for the CDR3 is TGCGCCAGCAGCCCGACCGGGGAGAATGGTGAAGCTTTCTTT. Translating it yields CASSPTGENGEAFF.

With regard to this clone: Different DNA sequences within this sample yield the same CDR3. This chain links TRBV7-3 with TRBJ2-2; D is uncertain. The length of the CDR3 is 14 residues. Trimming removed 2 bases from V and 0 bases from J, with 4 bases in between. The germline V gene encodes CDR1 SGHTA and CDR2 FQGTGA. In nucleotides, the CDR3 is TGTGCCAGCAGCTTACTTTCGAACACCGGGGAGCTGTTTTTT. It translates to CASSLLSNTGELFF.

The rearrangement joins TRBV5-1 to TRBJ2-1, with 10 bases fitting TRBD2. Trimming at V came to 5 bases and at J to 5 bases, leaving 4 bases not matched to a gene. CDR1 is SGHRS, CDR2 YFSETQ, per germline. CDR3 length: 14 residues. This chain's CDR3 is CASRRTSGNNEQFF. The DNA of the CDR3 is TGCGCCAGCAGACGGACTAGCGGCAACAATGAGCAGTTCTTC. Full variable domain (outside the CDR3, taken from reference TRBV5-1 and TRBJ2-1): KAGVTQTPRYLIKTRGQQVTLSCSPISGHRSVSWYQQTPGQGLQFLFEYFSETQRNKGNFPGRFSGRQFSNSRSEMNVSTLELGDSALYLCASRRTSGNNEQFFGPGTRLTVL.

This chain joins TRBV28 and TRBJ2-1; weak D call: TRBD2 (5 bases). The V end lost 5 bases, the J end lost 0 bases, and 20 bases lay between the germline ends. The germline V gene encodes CDR1 MDHEN and CDR2 SYDVKM. This CDR3 is built from 18 residues. CDR3: CASSPALRTGSSYNEQFF. The DNA of the CDR3 is TGTGCCAGCAGTCCAGCACTGCGGACGGGGAGCTCCTACAATGAGCAGTTCTTC.

As DNA, the CDR3 is TGTGCCAGCAGCTTAAATAGTATGGCTAATGAGCAGTTCTTC. Protein sequence: CASSLNSMANEQFF. This chain uses TRBV11-2 with TRBJ2-1; D remains ambiguous. Germline loops: CDR1 SGHAT, CDR2 FQNNGV. Trimming stripped 2 bases from V and 7 bases from J, with 12 bases between. The CDR3 spans 14 residues.

The DNA for the CDR3 is TGTGCCTGGAACCAGGGCGCCGGGGAGCTGTTTTTT. This codes for CAWNQGAGELFF. The chain links TRBV30 to TRBJ2-2; tentatively, D is TRBD1 (5 bases). V was pared by 4 bases and J by 6 bases, with 9 bases between. This CDR3 is 12 amino acids long. The germline V gene has CDR1 GTSNPN and CDR2 SVGIG (reference sequence).

This clone turned up a few times. This chain links TRBV28 with TRBJ1-5; unclear D gene. CDR3 length equals 14 residues. Trimming left V 3 bases short and J 0 bases short, with 6 bases between. The germline gives CDR1 MDHEN, CDR2 SYDVKM. In DNA form, the CDR3 reads TGTGCCAGCAGTTTGCGGTCTAGCAATCAGCCCCAGCATTTT. This gives the protein CASSLRSSNQPQHF.

This clone appeared a few times. This chain links TRBV2 with TRBJ2-7; 14 bases are shared with TRBD2. This CDR3 is 15 amino acids long. The V gene end was trimmed by 7 bases and the J gene end by 7 bases; junction bases not matched to a gene: 9. CDR1 is SNHLY and CDR2 is FYNNEI in the germline V gene. The CDR3 protein is CASKPGTSGSREQYF. The CDR3 DNA reads as TGTGCCAGCAAGCCTGGGACTAGCGGGAGTCGTGAGCAGTACTTC.

V gene TRBV6-1 combines with J gene TRBJ2-7; tentatively, D is TRBD1 (5 bases). CDR1 is MNHNS and CDR2 is SASEGT in the germline V gene. The CDR3 is made up of 15 amino acids. Trimming removed 1 base from V and 5 bases from J, with 15 bases in between. The chain's CDR3 is CASSEEGVLRNEQYF. The DNA of the CDR3 is TGTGCCAGCAGTGAAGAAGGGGTACTGAGGAACGAGCAGTACTTC.

The CDR3 nucleotides are TGCGCCAGCAGGGAGTTAACACCCATGAACACTGAAGCTTTCTTT. The encoded protein is CASRELTPMNTEAFF. The chain couples TRBV5-1 to TRBJ1-1, with D unclear. V dropped 5 bases and J dropped 0 bases, with 14 bases sitting between them. CDR3 length: 15 residues. The germline gives CDR1 SGHRS, CDR2 YFSETQ.

V gene TRBV6-4 combines with J gene TRBJ2-7; 9 nucleotides line up with TRBD1. V shed 9 bases, J shed 2 bases, and the junction held 5 bases outside the gene matches. CDR1 and CDR2 from the germline V gene are MRHNA and SNTAGT. This CDR3 region has 13 residues. The CDR3 DNA reads TGTGCCAGACGCACAGGGGGCCCCTACGAGCAGTACTTC. Amino acids: CARRTGGPYEQYF.

This chain uses TRBV19 with TRBJ2-7, with 8 bases identical to TRBD2. Germline CDR1 is LNHDA and CDR2 is SQIVND (reference sequence). Trimming took 4 bases from V and 0 from J; bases not matched to a gene: 8. This CDR3 spans 16 amino acids. In nucleotides, the CDR3 is TGTGCCAGTAGTAGAGCCGGGACTAGACCCTCCTACGAGCAGTACTTC. Translated, it gives CASSRAGTRPSYEQYF. The full variable domain, rest sourced from reference TRBV19 and TRBJ2-7, is DGGITQSPKYLFRKEGQNVTLSCEQNLNHDAMYWYRQDPGQGLRLIYYSQIVNDFQKGDIAEGYSVSREKKESFPLTVTSAQKNPTAFYLCASSRAGTRPSYEQYFGPGTRLTVT.

This clone came up a few times. The chain recombines TRBV28 with TRBJ2-1; 7 nucleotides align to TRBD2. This CDR3 spans 16 amino acids. Germline trimming cut 4 bases from V and 9 bases from J; bases unmatched to any gene: 15. Germline V gives CDR1 MDHEN, CDR2 SYDVKM. CDR3 nucleotide sequence: TGTGCCAGCAGTTCACTCGGACTAGGAGGGTCCGGTGAGCAGTTCTTC. Its translation is CASSSLGLGGSGEQFF.

Only a few counts were recorded for this clone. The chain carries TRBV5-4 and TRBJ1-1; D is perhaps TRBD1 (6 bases). CDR1 SGHNT and CDR2 YYREEE come from the germline V gene (reference sequence). Trimming pared 0 bases from V and 11 bases from J, leaving 8 bases between. This CDR3 is built from 11 residues. Here the CDR3 DNA reads TGTGCCAGCAGCTTGGCAGGGGAGGCTTTCTTT. The encoded protein is CASSLAGEAFF.

The chain recombines TRBV11-2 with TRBJ1-1, with D perhaps matching TRBD1 (5 bases). Per germline, CDR1 SGHAT and CDR2 FQNNGV. The CDR3 has 13 amino acids. V was pared by 5 bases and J by 6 bases, with 13 bases between. The CDR3 nucleotides are TGTGCCAGCAGCCCCGCCTTGACAGCTGAAGCTTTCTTT. Protein product: CASSPALTAEAFF.

The chain is built from TRBV28 and TRBJ2-7, with D possibly TRBD2 on 5 matching bases. The CDR3 runs to 12 residues. V was shortened by 7 bases and J by 5 bases, with 12 bases between the two germline ends. From germline, CDR1 is MDHEN and CDR2 SYDVKM. The DNA of the CDR3 is TGTGCCAGCACCCCCCCCGGGGACGAGCAGTACTTC. Encoded protein: CASTPPGDEQYF.

This chain connects TRBV7-2 to TRBJ2-7; TRBD1 is a possible D gene (6 bases). CDR1 SGHTA and CDR2 FQGNSA come from the germline V gene. The CDR3 extends over 15 amino acids. Trimming took 6 bases from V and 1 from J, leaving 16 bases between them. The CDR3 DNA sequence: TGTGCCAGCAGGAGGGGGAGACAGCCTTCCTACGAGCAGTACTTC. Translated, it gives CASRRGRQPSYEQYF.